One and the same sample provided the 29 T cell receptor beta chains below, sequenced in a study of PD-1 blockade in mismatch repair-deficient tumors. Method: immunoSEQ multiplex PCR; TCRdb's copy keeps in-frame clones and lacks some. This table holds some 120,000 clones, approximately 91% found once. Specimen: peripheral blood, collected roughly 67 weeks after starting pembrolizumab. The origin of the receptors is an adult with mismatch repair-deficient cancer.

This clone showed up many times. DNA of the CDR3: TGTGCCAGTCGGGCTAAGGGGCAGCCCCAGCATTTT. Protein product: CASRAKGQPQHF. The V and J genes are TRBV19 and TRBJ1-5; weak D call: TRBD1 (5 bases). CDR3 size: 12 residues. The germline V and J ends were trimmed by 8 bases and 7 bases, with 12 bases remaining between them. CDR1 is LNHDA and CDR2 is SQIVND in the germline V gene (reference sequence). Based on the CDR3 plus reference TRBV19 and TRBJ1-5, the full variable domain is DGGITQSPKYLFRKEGQNVTLSCEQNLNHDAMYWYRQDPGQGLRLIYYSQIVNDFQKGDIAEGYSVSREKKESFPLTVTSAQKNPTAFYLCASRAKGQPQHFGDGTRLSIL.

The CDR3 coding sequence is TGTGCCAGCAGTTTATCAGTCAGCGTGTCCTACAATGAGCAGTTCTTC. Encoded protein: CASSLSVSVSYNEQFF. The J gene is TRBJ2-1, the V gene TRBV28; D is unresolved. Trimming stripped 1 base from V and 1 base from J, with 11 bases between. The germline V gene has CDR1 MDHEN and CDR2 SYDVKM. The CDR3 length is 16 residues.

V and J are TRBV15 and TRBJ2-7; D ambiguous. V was cut by 5 bases and J by 2 bases, with 10 bases left in between. The CDR3 spans 13 residues. Germline lookup yields CDR1 LNHNV and CDR2 YYDKDF (reference sequence). The CDR3 DNA reads TGTGCCACCAGCGGCGAACGCCCCTACGAGCAGTACTTC. As protein: CATSGERPYEQYF.

This sequence joins TRBV11-2 and TRBJ2-7, with unresolved D. Germline lookup yields CDR1 SGHAT and CDR2 FQNNGV. V was shortened by 6 bases and J by 6 bases, with 9 bases between the two germline ends. The CDR3 loop spans 11 amino acids. The chain's CDR3 is CASSVKSEQYF. CDR3 bases: TGTGCCAGCAGTGTAAAGAGCGAGCAGTACTTC.

The chain couples TRBV6-1 to TRBJ2-7; 8 bases match TRBD1. Germline V gives CDR1 MNHNS, CDR2 SASEGT. J was trimmed by 7 bases and V by 7 bases; bases with no gene match: 15. The CDR3 loop spans 15 amino acids. CDR3 nucleotides: TGTGCCAGCACCCCCCTCCGCCAGGGGGCGATGGAGCAGTACTTC. It encodes CASTPLRQGAMEQYF.

The chain couples TRBV15 to TRBJ1-1; 10 bases are a match to TRBD1. The CDR3 spans 15 residues. Germline lookup yields CDR1 LNHNV and CDR2 YYDKDF (reference sequence). The V gene end was trimmed by 2 bases and the J gene end by 8 bases; junction bases not matched to a gene: 8. CDR3 in DNA: TGTGCCACCAGCAGACCGGGACAGGGGATTAGAGAAGCTTTCTTT. Residues: CATSRPGQGIREAFF.

J is TRBJ2-7 and V is TRBV27; D gene uncertain. Per germline, CDR1 MNHEY and CDR2 SMNVEV (reference sequence). The CDR3 is 11 amino acids. V was trimmed by 4 bases and J by 5 bases, leaving 6 bases between them. Here the CDR3 DNA reads TGTGCCAGCAGTTCGGGTAACGAGCAGTACTTC. This encodes CASSSGNEQYF.

The rearrangement uses TRBV9 and TRBJ2-3; 13 positions agree with TRBD2. The CDR3 consists of 17 residues. The germline V gene has CDR1 SGDLS and CDR2 YYNGEE. V dropped 0 bases and J dropped 4; count of bases not matched to a gene: 5. The CDR3, as DNA: TGTGCCAGCAGCGTAGCGACTAGCGGGAGGATGTCAGATACGCAGTATTTT. It translates to CASSVATSGRMSDTQYF.

The rearrangement joins TRBV19 to TRBJ1-1, with a tentative D call TRBD1 (6 bases). The CDR3 runs to 13 residues. The ends were cut back, 3 bases at V and 4 bases at J, with 9 bases in the middle. Germline V lookup: CDR1 LNHDA, CDR2 SQIVND (reference sequence). The CDR3 DNA is TGTGCCAGTAGTATGGGGGGCGGCACTGAAGCTTTCTTT. Amino acids: CASSMGGGTEAFF.

The chain employs TRBV5-1 and TRBJ2-1, with D tentatively TRBD2 (6 bases). The CDR3 length is 13 residues. The V and J ends lost 4 bases and 7 bases respectively, with 12 bases between them. Per the germline V gene, CDR1 is SGHRS and CDR2 is YFSETQ. For the CDR3, the DNA is TGCGCCAGCAGCGCGGGAACGAGGAATGAGCAGTTCTTC. Translating it yields CASSAGTRNEQFF.

This clone appeared a single time. V and J are TRBV5-1 and TRBJ2-5; possibly TRBD1 for D (6 bases). The length of the CDR3 is 18 residues. CDR1 SGHRS and CDR2 YFSETQ come from the germline V gene. Trimming removed 4 bases at V and 4 bases at J, with 26 bases between. The CDR3 DNA reads as TGCGCCAGCAGCGCAGAAGAGCTTGGGGGCGGATCCCCAGAGACCCAGTACTTC. Protein: CASSAEELGGGSPETQYF.

The chain couples TRBV27 to TRBJ2-1, with 9 bases fitting TRBD2. The CDR3 is 18 residues long. The trim removed 6 bases at V and 1 base at J, leaving 13 bases unmatched. The V gene's germline CDR1 is MNHEY and CDR2 SMNVEV (reference sequence). Written as DNA, the CDR3 is TGTGCCAGCAGATTAACGGGGGTGACTAGCGGATCCTACAATGAGCAGTTCTTC. Translation gives CASRLTGVTSGSYNEQFF.

The table lists this clone with a few counts. The chain links TRBV5-1 to TRBJ2-7; D might be TRBD2 (5 bases). From germline, CDR1 is SGHRS and CDR2 YFSETQ. The CDR3 is made up of 13 amino acids. V lost 4 bases and J lost 3, with 11 bases in between. The CDR3 loop is CASSPGVYYEQYF. Here the CDR3 DNA reads TGCGCCAGCAGCCCCGGGGTATACTACGAGCAGTACTTC.

The J gene is TRBJ2-1, the V gene TRBV4-3; D is uncertain. The CDR3 extends over 12 amino acids. V was pared by 0 bases and J by 9 bases, with 6 bases between. CDR1 and CDR2 (germline): LGHNA, YSLEER. In DNA, the CDR3 is TGCGCCAGCAGCCAAGAAGGCCTTGAGCAGTTCTTC. Translation gives CASSQEGLEQFF.

The chain couples TRBV5-8 to TRBJ1-1; a possible D gene is TRBD1 (5 bases). CDR1 and CDR2 (germline): SGHTS, YDEGEE. CDR3 length: 17 residues. The ends were cut back, 5 bases at V and 1 base at J, with 21 bases in the middle. Here the CDR3 reads CASSKLGGNQWNTEAFF. In nucleotides, the CDR3 is TGTGCCAGCAGTAAACTGGGGGGGAACCAATGGAACACTGAAGCTTTCTTT. The complete variable domain, with remaining parts taken from reference TRBV5-8 and TRBJ1-1, reads EAGVTQSPTHLIKTRGQQATLRCSPISGHTSVYWYQQALGLGLQFLLWYDEGEERNRGNFPPRFSGRQFPNYSSELNVNALELEDSALYLCASSKLGGNQWNTEAFFGQGTRLTVV.

The chain carries TRBV7-9 and TRBJ2-1; D perhaps matches TRBD1 (6 bases). The CDR3 runs 13 residues. CDR1 is SEHNR, CDR2 FQNEAQ, per germline (reference sequence). The V end was cut by 5 bases, the J end by 8 bases, with 13 bases between. CDR3 nucleotide sequence: TGTGCCAGCAGCCCACCACAGGGATATGAGCAGTTCTTC. This encodes CASSPPQGYEQFF.

J is TRBJ1-4 and V is TRBV5-1; 10 bases agree with TRBD1. The CDR3 runs 15 residues. Germline assignment: CDR1 SGHRS and CDR2 YFSETQ. V shed 4 bases, J shed 4 bases, and the junction held 4 bases outside the gene matches. The DNA for the CDR3 is TGCGCCAGCAGCATCGGGACAGGGGTTAATGAAAAACTGTTTTTT. This translates into CASSIGTGVNEKLFF. The full variable domain, in which reference TRBV5-1 and TRBJ1-4 provide the parts outside the CDR3, is KAGVTQTPRYLIKTRGQQVTLSCSPISGHRSVSWYQQTPGQGLQFLFEYFSETQRNKGNFPGRFSGRQFSNSRSEMNVSTLELGDSALYLCASSIGTGVNEKLFFGSGTQLSVL.

The CDR3, as DNA: TGTGCCAGCAGCCCGGGGACGGCGAATGTCTCTGGGGCCAACGTCCTGACTTTC. This sequence encodes CASSPGTANVSGANVLTF. V usage is TRBV5-4 and J usage is TRBJ2-6; TRBD1 or TRBD2 may be the D gene (5 bases each). Between the trimmed V and J ends, which lost 4 bases and 0 bases, there was a span of 17 bases. The CDR3 totals 18 residues. Per germline, CDR1 SGHNT and CDR2 YYREEE (reference sequence). The full variable domain, rest sourced from reference TRBV5-4 and TRBJ2-6, is ETGVTQSPTHLIKTRGQQVTLRCSSQSGHNTVSWYQQALGQGPQFIFQYYREEENGRGNFPPRFSGLQFPNYSSELNVNALELDDSALYLCASSPGTANVSGANVLTFGAGSRLTVL.

CDR3 in amino acids: CASSLGASGAFYNEQFF. For the CDR3, the DNA is TGCGCCAGCAGCTTGGGGGCTAGCGGGGCCTTCTACAATGAGCAGTTCTTC. The chain uses TRBV5-1 and TRBJ2-1; 9 bases match TRBD2. The CDR3 has 17 residues. Germline lookup yields CDR1 SGHRS and CDR2 YFSETQ. Unmatched junction bases numbered 7, after V lost 0 bases and J lost 3 bases.

This clone is a singleton in its sample. The chain has TRBV11-2 and TRBJ2-7; D might be TRBD2 (6 bases). Between the trimmed V and J ends, which lost 7 bases and 3 bases, there was a span of 19 bases. Germline loops: CDR1 SGHAT, CDR2 FQNNGV. This CDR3 comprises 15 residues. The CDR3 DNA sequence: TGTGCCAGCACCGAGGAGGGCCGGAGAGACTACGAGCAGTACTTC. It translates to CASTEEGRRDYEQYF.

The genes are TRBV27 and TRBJ2-3, with D tentatively TRBD1 (5 bases). Trimming pared 1 base from V and 2 bases from J, leaving 13 bases between. The germline V gene has CDR1 MNHEY and CDR2 SMNVEV (reference sequence). The CDR3 totals 16 residues. Here the CDR3 reads CASSLFAGRSTDTQYF. The CDR3 DNA reads TGTGCCAGCAGTTTATTCGCAGGGCGGTCCACAGATACGCAGTATTTT.

This rearrangement joins TRBV6-5 to TRBJ2-5, with D perhaps matching TRBD2 (5 bases). The V end lost 2 bases, the J end lost 5 bases, and 12 bases lay between the germline ends. Germline loops: CDR1 MNHEY, CDR2 SVGAGI. This CDR3 comprises 14 residues. CDR3 bases: TGTGCCAGCAGTTACAGGACGAGGGTGGAGACCCAGTACTTC. Translating it yields CASSYRTRVETQYF.

Of note for this clone: At one end, the junction sequence differs from germline, possibly due to a read error. The J gene is TRBJ1-1, the V gene TRBV14; D is uncertain. The CDR3 runs 15 residues. Germline loops: CDR1 SGHDN, CDR2 FVKESK. CDR3 sequence (DNA): TGTGTCAGCAGCCAAGGCCCCGCGACTAGATTTGAAGCTTTCTTT. The encoded protein is CVSSQGPATRFEAFF.

This chain links TRBV6-1 with TRBJ2-2; no clear D. Trimming left V 3 bases short and J 2 bases short, with 10 bases between. Per the germline V gene, CDR1 is MNHNS and CDR2 is SASEGT. The CDR3 sequence is 15 residues long. As DNA, the CDR3 is TGTGCCAGCAGTGAGGCAGGAAGAAACACCGGGGAGCTGTTTTTT. Its protein is CASSEAGRNTGELFF.

The chain has TRBV30 and TRBJ1-4, with D possibly matching TRBD1 (5 bases). This CDR3 spans 14 amino acids. V lost 2 bases, J lost 6 bases, and 13 bases lay in between. Per the germline V gene, CDR1 is GTSNPN and CDR2 is SVGIG (reference sequence). The CDR3 DNA reads TGTGCCTGGAGTTCGGCGGGGGGAGATGAAAAACTGTTTTTT. Translated: CAWSSAGGDEKLFF.

This clone was seen once. The chain combines TRBV15 with TRBJ2-2; 11 bases are a match to TRBD2. Unmatched junction bases numbered 2, after V lost 2 bases and J lost 6 bases. This CDR3 comprises 15 residues. Germline V lookup: CDR1 LNHNV, CDR2 YYDKDF (reference sequence). In nucleotides, the CDR3 is TGTGCCACCAGCAGACTAGCGGGAGGATCCGGGGAGCTGTTTTTT. Protein product: CATSRLAGGSGELFF.

The J gene is TRBJ2-1, the V gene TRBV11-2; weak D call: TRBD1 (5 bases). The germline V and J ends were trimmed by 3 bases and 8 bases, with 20 bases remaining between them. The germline V gene encodes CDR1 SGHAT and CDR2 FQNNGV. The CDR3 contains 16 residues. CDR3 nucleotide sequence: TGTGCCAGCAGCTTCTCAGGGCCCTCAAGTGGCGATGAGCAGTTCTTC. Its protein product is CASSFSGPSSGDEQFF.

The V call is TRBV5-1, the J call TRBJ2-3; the D gene is possibly TRBD1 (6 bases). Trimming took 0 bases from V and 4 from J, leaving 9 bases between them. Germline V gives CDR1 SGHRS, CDR2 YFSETQ. The CDR3 consists of 14 residues. This chain's CDR3 is CASSLVQGADTQYF. The DNA for the CDR3 is TGCGCCAGCAGCTTGGTACAGGGTGCAGATACGCAGTATTTT.

J is TRBJ1-5 and V is TRBV7-6, with 7 bases aligning to TRBD1. The ends lost 5 bases at V and 1 base at J; junction bases unmatched: 5. Germline V lookup: CDR1 SGHVS, CDR2 FNYEAQ. The CDR3 has 15 amino acids. CDR3: CASSPSTGSNQPQHF. The CDR3 coding sequence is TGTGCCAGCAGCCCGTCGACAGGGAGCAATCAGCCCCAGCATTTT.